This TCR beta chain comes out of a study of OX40 agonist ivuxolimab in advanced cancers. Study at large: Ivuxolimab, which is an agonistic anti-OX40 (CD134) antibody, was administered to the patients.

Notes on the study in general: Certain nonresponders likewise exhibited a low normalized T-cell clonal expansion.

Baseline, cycle 4 day 1, and cycle 7 day 1 were the blood sampling points. For this clone: Its cognate antigen is unknown.

The protocol was immunoSEQ multiplex PCR, while the TCRdb copy is restricted to in-frame clones and leaves out a portion. The table lists 15,000 to 20,000 clones, about 80% of them singletons. The source was CD4+ or CD8+ T cells sorted from blood, collected in a trial of the OX40 agonist ivuxolimab. The receptor was isolated from an adult with an advanced solid tumor such as melanoma, head and neck, liver or kidney cancer.

DNA for the CDR3: TGTGCCTGGAGGGGACTAGCGGGAACCCATGAGCAGTTCTTC. Amino acids: CAWRGLAGTHEQFF. The J gene is TRBJ2-1, the V gene TRBV30; 13 bases are shared with TRBD2. The trim removed 3 bases at V and 8 bases at J, leaving 4 bases unmatched. CDR3 length equals 14 residues. The germline gives CDR1 GTSNPN, CDR2 SVGIG (reference sequence).